This paragraph covers one TCR beta chain sequence. Antigen unknown. Other nucleotide sequences in the sample specify the same CDR3. The sample belongs to a study of Ad26.COV2.S vaccination and SARS-CoV-2 variants. Study in general: Into the muscle, Ad26.COV2.S was dosed once or twice, 56 days apart.

Treatment specified: some 20 received Ad26.COV2.S at low or high dose, single or two shots; 5 received placebo; per-sample allocation not given. Repertoires come from day 63 after the first vaccine or placebo injection. Clones were read by immunoSEQ multiplex PCR, and TCRdb kept only the in-frame ones, dropping some. The sample has under 550,000 clones, around 87% seen once. The CDR3 consists of 15 residues. The germline V and J ends were trimmed by 0 bases and 5 bases, with 10 bases remaining between them. Germline V lookup: CDR1 LNHNV, CDR2 YYDKDF (reference sequence). Findings and limits, study-wide: Recipients of either vaccine or placebo displayed similar breadth of non-spike TCRs.

This rearrangement joins TRBV15 to TRBJ1-4; D remains unclear. Sample: peripheral blood, taken in a trial of Ad26.COV2.S vaccine versus placebo. The receptor comes from a person between 18 and 65 years old who received the Ad26.COV2.S COVID-19 vaccine or a placebo. The chain's CDR3 is CATSRDRGLNEKLFF. DNA of the CDR3: TGTGCCACCAGCAGAGACCGTGGCCTCAATGAAAAACTGTTTTTT.